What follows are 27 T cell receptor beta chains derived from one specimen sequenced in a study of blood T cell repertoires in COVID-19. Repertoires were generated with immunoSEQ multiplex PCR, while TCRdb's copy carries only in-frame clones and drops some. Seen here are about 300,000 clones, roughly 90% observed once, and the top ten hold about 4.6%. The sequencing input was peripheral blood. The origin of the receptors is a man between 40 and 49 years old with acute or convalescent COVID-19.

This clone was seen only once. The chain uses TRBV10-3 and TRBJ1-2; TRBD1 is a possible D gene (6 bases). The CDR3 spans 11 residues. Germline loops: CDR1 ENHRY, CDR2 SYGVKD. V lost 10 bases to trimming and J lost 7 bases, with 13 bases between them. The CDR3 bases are TGTGCCACTTCCACAGGGACTGGCTACACCTTC. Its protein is CATSTGTGYTF.

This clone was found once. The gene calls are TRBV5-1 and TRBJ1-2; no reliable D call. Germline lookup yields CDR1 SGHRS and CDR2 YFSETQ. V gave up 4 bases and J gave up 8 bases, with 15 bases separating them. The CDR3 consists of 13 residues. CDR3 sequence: CASSMGSEEGYTF. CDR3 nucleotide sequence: TGCGCCAGCAGCATGGGGAGCGAGGAGGGCTACACCTTC.

The CDR3 sequence is CASSLTGGGNQPQHF. The CDR3 nucleotides read TGTGCCAGCAGTTTAACGGGGGGTGGTAATCAGCCCCAGCATTTT. V and J are TRBV28 and TRBJ1-5; D may be TRBD1 (5 bases). Trimming removed 2 bases at V and 4 bases at J, with 12 bases between. Germline CDR1 and CDR2: MDHEN and SYDVKM. The CDR3 runs to 15 residues.

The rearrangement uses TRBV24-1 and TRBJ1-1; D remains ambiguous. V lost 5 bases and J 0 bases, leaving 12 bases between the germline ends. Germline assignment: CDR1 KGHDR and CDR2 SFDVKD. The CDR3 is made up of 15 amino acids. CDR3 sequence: CATSASGSMNTEAFF. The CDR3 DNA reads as TGTGCCACCAGTGCCTCGGGGTCCATGAACACTGAAGCTTTCTTT.

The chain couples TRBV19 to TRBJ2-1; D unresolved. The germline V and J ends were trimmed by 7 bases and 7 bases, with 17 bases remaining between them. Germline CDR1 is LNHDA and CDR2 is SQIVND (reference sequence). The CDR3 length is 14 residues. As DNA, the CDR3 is TGTGCCAGTAAGATTGCTGTACAAGTTAATGAGCAGTTCTTC. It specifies CASKIAVQVNEQFF.

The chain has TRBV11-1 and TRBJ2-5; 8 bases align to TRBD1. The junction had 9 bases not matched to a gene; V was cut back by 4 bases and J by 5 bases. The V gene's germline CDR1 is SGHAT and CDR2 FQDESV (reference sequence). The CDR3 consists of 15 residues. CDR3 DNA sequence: TGTGCCAGCAGCTCATTAGGACAGGGAAAGGAGACCCAGTACTTC. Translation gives CASSSLGQGKETQYF.

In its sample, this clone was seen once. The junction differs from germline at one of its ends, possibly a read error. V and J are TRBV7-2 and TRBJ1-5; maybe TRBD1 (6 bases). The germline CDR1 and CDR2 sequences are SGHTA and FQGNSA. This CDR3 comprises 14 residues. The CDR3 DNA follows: TGTGCCAGCACCTTAAACAGGGGCAATCAGCCCCAGCATTTT. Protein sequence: CASTLNRGNQPQHF.

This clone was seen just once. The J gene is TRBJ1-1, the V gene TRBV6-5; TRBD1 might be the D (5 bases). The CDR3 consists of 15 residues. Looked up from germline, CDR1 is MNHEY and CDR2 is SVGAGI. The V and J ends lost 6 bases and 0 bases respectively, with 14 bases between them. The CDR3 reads CASRTVQSLNTEAFF. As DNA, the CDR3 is TGTGCCAGCAGGACAGTTCAGAGTTTGAACACTGAAGCTTTCTTT.

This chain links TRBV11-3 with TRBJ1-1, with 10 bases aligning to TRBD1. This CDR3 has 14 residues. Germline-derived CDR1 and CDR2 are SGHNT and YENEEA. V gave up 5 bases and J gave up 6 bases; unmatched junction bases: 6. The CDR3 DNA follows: TGTGCCAGCAGCCCGGGACAGGGGAGCGCTGAAGCTTTCTTT. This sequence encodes CASSPGQGSAEAFF. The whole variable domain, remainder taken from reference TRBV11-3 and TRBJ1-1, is EAGVVQSPRYKIIEKKQPVAFWCNPISGHNTLYWYLQNLGQGPELLIRYENEEAVDDSQLPKDRFSAERLKGVDSTLKIQPAELGDSAVYLCASSPGQGSAEAFFGQGTRLTVV.

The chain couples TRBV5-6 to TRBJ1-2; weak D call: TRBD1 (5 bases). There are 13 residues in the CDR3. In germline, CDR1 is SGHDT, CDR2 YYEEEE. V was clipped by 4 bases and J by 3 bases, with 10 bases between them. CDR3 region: CASSPDIYYGYTF. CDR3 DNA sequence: TGTGCCAGCAGCCCGGACATCTACTATGGCTACACCTTC.

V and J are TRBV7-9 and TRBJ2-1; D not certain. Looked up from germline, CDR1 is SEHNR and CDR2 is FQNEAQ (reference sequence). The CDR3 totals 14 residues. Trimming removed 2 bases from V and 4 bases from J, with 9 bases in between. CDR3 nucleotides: TGTGCCAGCAGCTTAACCGGTATTTACAATGAGCAGTTCTTC. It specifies CASSLTGIYNEQFF.

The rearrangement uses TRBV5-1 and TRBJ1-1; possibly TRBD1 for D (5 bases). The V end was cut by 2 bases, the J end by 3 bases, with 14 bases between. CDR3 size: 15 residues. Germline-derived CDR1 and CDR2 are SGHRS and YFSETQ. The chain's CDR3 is CASSFTETGDTEAFF. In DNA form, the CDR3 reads TGCGCCAGCAGCTTCACAGAAACGGGGGACACTGAAGCTTTCTTT.

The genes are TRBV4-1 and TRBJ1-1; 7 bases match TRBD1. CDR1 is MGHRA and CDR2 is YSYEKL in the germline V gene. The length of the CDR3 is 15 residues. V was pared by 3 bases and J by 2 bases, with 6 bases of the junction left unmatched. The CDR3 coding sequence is TGCGCCAGCAGCCAGGAGGGACAGATCAACACTGAAGCTTTCTTT. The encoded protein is CASSQEGQINTEAFF.

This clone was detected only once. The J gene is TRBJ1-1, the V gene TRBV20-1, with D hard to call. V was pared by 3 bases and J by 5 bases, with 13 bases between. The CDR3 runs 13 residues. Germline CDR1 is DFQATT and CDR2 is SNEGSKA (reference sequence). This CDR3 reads CSASSMAGTEAFF. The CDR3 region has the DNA TGCAGTGCTAGTTCCATGGCGGGGACTGAAGCTTTCTTT.

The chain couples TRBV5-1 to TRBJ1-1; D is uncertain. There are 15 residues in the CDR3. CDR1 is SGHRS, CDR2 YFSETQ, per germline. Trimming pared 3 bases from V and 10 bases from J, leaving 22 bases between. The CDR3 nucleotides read TGCGCCAGCAGCTCTAATGGACCCCTAAGGGAGCGAGCTTTCTTT. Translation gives CASSSNGPLRERAFF. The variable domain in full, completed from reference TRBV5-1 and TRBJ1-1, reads KAGVTQTPRYLIKTRGQQVTLSCSPISGHRSVSWYQQTPGQGLQFLFEYFSETQRNKGNFPGRFSGRQFSNSRSEMNVSTLELGDSALYLCASSSNGPLRERAFFGQGTRLTVV.

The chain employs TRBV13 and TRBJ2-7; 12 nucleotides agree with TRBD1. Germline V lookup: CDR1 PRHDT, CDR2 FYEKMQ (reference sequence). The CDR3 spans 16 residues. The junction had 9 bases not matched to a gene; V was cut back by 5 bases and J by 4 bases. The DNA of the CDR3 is TGTGCCAGCAGCCCTACTGGGGACAGGGGGCAATACGAGCAGTACTTC. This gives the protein CASSPTGDRGQYEQYF.

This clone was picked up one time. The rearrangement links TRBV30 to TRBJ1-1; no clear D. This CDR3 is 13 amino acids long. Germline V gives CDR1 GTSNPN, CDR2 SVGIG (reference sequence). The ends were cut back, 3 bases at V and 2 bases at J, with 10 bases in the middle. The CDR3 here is CAWSVTANTEAFF. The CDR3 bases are TGTGCCTGGAGCGTAACAGCTAACACTGAAGCTTTCTTT.

CDR3 sequence (DNA): TGTGCCAGCAGTCAACGGACAGGCCAAGGCTACACCTTC. It yields the protein CASSQRTGQGYTF. The rearrangement links TRBV6-2 or TRBV6-3 to TRBJ1-2; 7 bases map to TRBD1. The germline gives CDR1 MNHEY, CDR2 SVGEGT. The J segment lost 8 bases and the V segment lost 5 bases, leaving 8 bases of the junction unmatched. The CDR3 has 13 amino acids.

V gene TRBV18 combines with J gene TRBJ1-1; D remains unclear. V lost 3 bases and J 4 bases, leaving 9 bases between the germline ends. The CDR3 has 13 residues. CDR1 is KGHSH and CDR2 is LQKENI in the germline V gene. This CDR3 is CASSPELGTEAFF. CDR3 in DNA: TGTGCCAGCTCACCTGAACTTGGCACTGAAGCTTTCTTT.

This CDR3 is CASSHFLQGMDGYTF. The DNA of the CDR3 is TGTGCCAGCAGCCATTTCTTACAGGGTATGGATGGCTACACCTTC. This chain connects TRBV14 to TRBJ1-2; possible D gene TRBD1, 6 bases. There are 15 residues in the CDR3. Trimming stripped 3 bases from V and 6 bases from J, with 17 bases between. The germline V gene encodes CDR1 SGHDN and CDR2 FVKESK.

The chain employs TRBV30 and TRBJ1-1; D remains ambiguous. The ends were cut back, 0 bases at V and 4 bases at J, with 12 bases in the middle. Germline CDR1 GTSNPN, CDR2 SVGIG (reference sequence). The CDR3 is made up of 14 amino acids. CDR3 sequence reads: CAWSVLGDSTEAFF. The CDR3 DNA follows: TGTGCCTGGAGTGTACTTGGAGATAGCACTGAAGCTTTCTTT. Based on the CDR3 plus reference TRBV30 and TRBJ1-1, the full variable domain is SQTIHQWPATLVQPVGSPLSLECTVEGTSNPNLYWYRQAAGRGLQLLFYSVGIGQISSEVPQNLSASRPQDRQFILSSKKLLLSDSGFYLCAWSVLGDSTEAFFGQGTRLTVV.

CDR3 nucleotide sequence: TGTGCCACCAGCCCTCTCAAGACAGGGGGCCACGGGGAGCTGTTTTTT. It yields the protein CATSPLKTGGHGELFF. V gene TRBV15 combines with J gene TRBJ2-2; 10 nucleotides align to TRBD1. J was trimmed by 7 bases and V by 5 bases; bases with no gene match: 10. Germline V gives CDR1 LNHNV, CDR2 YYDKDF (reference sequence). The CDR3 runs to 16 residues.

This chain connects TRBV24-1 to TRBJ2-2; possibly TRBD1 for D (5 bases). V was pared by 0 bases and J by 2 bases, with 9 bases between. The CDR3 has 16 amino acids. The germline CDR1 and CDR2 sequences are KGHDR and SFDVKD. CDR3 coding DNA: TGTGCCACCAGTGATTTGAAAGGGGCCAACACCGGGGAGCTGTTTTTT. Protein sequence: CATSDLKGANTGELFF.

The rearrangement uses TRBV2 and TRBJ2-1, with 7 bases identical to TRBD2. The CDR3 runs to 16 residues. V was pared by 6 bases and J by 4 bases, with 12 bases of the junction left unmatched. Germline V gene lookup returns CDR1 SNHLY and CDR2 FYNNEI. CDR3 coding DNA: TGTGCCAGCAGCTATCTGGGGGGGAACCTGTACAATGAGCAGTTCTTC. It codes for CASSYLGGNLYNEQFF.

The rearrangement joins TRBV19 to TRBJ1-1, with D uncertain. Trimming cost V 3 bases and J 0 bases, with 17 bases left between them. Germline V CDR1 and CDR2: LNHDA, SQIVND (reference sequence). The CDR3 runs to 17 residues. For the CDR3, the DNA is TGTGCCAGTAGTATCTACGATGCGGGGTCCCTGAACACTGAAGCTTTCTTT. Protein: CASSIYDAGSLNTEAFF.

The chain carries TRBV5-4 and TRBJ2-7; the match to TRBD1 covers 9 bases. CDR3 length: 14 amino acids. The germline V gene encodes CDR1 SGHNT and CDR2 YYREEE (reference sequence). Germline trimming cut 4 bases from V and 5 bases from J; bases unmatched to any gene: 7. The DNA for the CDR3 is TGTGCCAGCAGCCAAGGACAGGGGTGGGACGAGCAGTACTTC. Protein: CASSQGQGWDEQYF.

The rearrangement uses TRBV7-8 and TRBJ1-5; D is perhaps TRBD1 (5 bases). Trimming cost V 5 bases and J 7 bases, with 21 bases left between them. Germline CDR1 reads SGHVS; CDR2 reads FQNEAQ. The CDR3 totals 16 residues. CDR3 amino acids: CASSPTGGPPNQPQHF. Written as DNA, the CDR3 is TGTGCCAGCAGCCCGACCGGGGGTCCGCCAAACCAGCCCCAGCATTTT.